Listed here are 20 T cell receptor beta chains from one sample, sequenced in a study of OX40 agonist ivuxolimab in advanced cancers. Using immunoSEQ multiplex PCR, the repertoire was profiled, and TCRdb retains in-frame clones only, with some absent. The repertoire consists of fewer than 85,000 clones, with about 87% occurring once and the leading ten covering around 0.51%. Sequenced here: CD4+ or CD8+ T cells sorted from blood, sampled in a trial of the OX40 agonist ivuxolimab. The receptors derive from an adult with an advanced solid tumor such as melanoma, head and neck, liver or kidney cancer.

V gene TRBV19 combines with J gene TRBJ2-7; D is uncertain. The germline V gene encodes CDR1 LNHDA and CDR2 SQIVND (reference sequence). The ends were cut back, 0 bases at V and 2 bases at J, with 8 bases in the middle. The CDR3 contains 14 residues. The CDR3 DNA is TGTGCCAGTAGTATAGAAGCAGGCGCCTACGAGCAGTACTTC. It codes for CASSIEAGAYEQYF.

V and J are TRBV18 and TRBJ2-3, with D unresolved. The CDR3 runs to 16 residues. The germline V and J ends were trimmed by 2 bases and 4 bases, with 16 bases remaining between them. CDR1 is KGHSH and CDR2 is LQKENI in the germline V gene. The CDR3 reads CASSPAVPVWPDTQYF. The CDR3 DNA reads TGTGCCAGCTCACCAGCTGTTCCCGTTTGGCCAGATACGCAGTATTTT.

The chain combines TRBV19 with TRBJ2-1; 11 bases match TRBD2. The CDR3 is made up of 15 amino acids. V was pared by 6 bases and J by 8 bases, with 9 bases of the junction left unmatched. Germline assignment: CDR1 LNHDA and CDR2 SQIVND (reference sequence). Here the CDR3 DNA reads TGTGCCAGTAGAACCCTAGCGGGAGGTACCCATGAGCAGTTCTTC. Its translation: CASRTLAGGTHEQFF.

V usage is TRBV18 and J usage is TRBJ1-2, with no clear D. V lost 2 bases to trimming and J lost 1 base, with 8 bases between them. CDR1 is KGHSH and CDR2 is LQKENI in the germline V gene. The CDR3 has 14 amino acids. CDR3 in DNA: TGTGCCAGCTCACCAACTGAGATTAACTATGGCTACACCTTC. This encodes CASSPTEINYGYTF.

This sequence joins TRBV19 and TRBJ2-1; 11 positions agree with TRBD1. V lost 5 bases and J lost 7; bases outside the gene matches: 10. The CDR3 consists of 16 residues. Germline V CDR1 and CDR2: LNHDA, SQIVND (reference sequence). Written as DNA, the CDR3 is TGTGCCAGTAGTCCACAACGGGACAGGGGGGGAAATGAGCAGTTCTTC. Encoded protein: CASSPQRDRGGNEQFF.

The rearrangement uses TRBV30 and TRBJ1-5, with 7 nucleotides matching TRBD1. CDR1 is GTSNPN, CDR2 SVGIG, per germline (reference sequence). Trimming took 2 bases from V and 0 from J; bases not matched to a gene: 16. This CDR3 has 19 amino acids. CDR3 residues: CAWSTSRTGLGRSNQPQHF. The CDR3 coding sequence is TGTGCCTGGAGTACCTCCCGGACAGGCCTAGGTCGTAGCAATCAGCCCCAGCATTTT.

The chain links TRBV10-1 to TRBJ2-6; unclear D gene. Germline assignment: CDR1 WNHNN and CDR2 SYGVQD (reference sequence). There are 18 residues in the CDR3. Trimming took 5 bases from V and 5 from J, leaving 22 bases between them. Here the CDR3 reads CASSSQSIAQSRANVLTF. The CDR3 nucleotides are TGCGCCAGCAGTAGTCAATCAATCGCACAAAGTCGGGCCAACGTCCTGACTTTC.

This chain links TRBV5-6 with TRBJ2-5; D may correspond to TRBD1 or TRBD2 (5 bases each). V was trimmed by 3 bases and J by 2 bases, leaving 17 bases between them. This CDR3 has 16 amino acids. CDR1 and CDR2 (germline): SGHDT, YYEEEE. CDR3 amino acids: CASSWGTGQSQETQYF. CDR3 nucleotide sequence: TGTGCCAGCAGCTGGGGGACGGGCCAGAGTCAAGAGACCCAGTACTTC.

The CDR3 DNA follows: TGCAGCGTCCCACCGGGACAGGGTTCAGATACGCAGTATTTT. Protein product: CSVPPGQGSDTQYF. The chain is built from TRBV29-1 and TRBJ2-3; TRBD1 matches at 9 bases. Trimming removed 6 bases from V and 4 bases from J; junction bases left unmatched: 8. Germline assignment: CDR1 SQVTM and CDR2 ANQGSEA. There are 14 residues in the CDR3.

The chain uses TRBV21-1 and TRBJ2-1; the DNA was not used to check the table's D call, TRBD2. TRBV21-1 is designated a pseudogene. The CDR3 is 17 residues long. The CDR3 sequence: CASSALRGSTDGNEQFF. For the CDR3, the DNA is TGTGCCAGCAGCGCCCTACGCGGTTCCACTGATGGTAATGAGCAGTTCTTC.

The rearrangement joins TRBV15 to TRBJ2-5, with TRBD2 matching 7 bases. Matching the DNA end better, TRBJ2-7 makes the J call doubtful. Germline V gene lookup returns CDR1 LNHNV and CDR2 YYDKDF (reference sequence). The CDR3 covers 16 residues. The CDR3 here is CATSRDLPGLSYEQYF. The CDR3 DNA follows: TGTGCCACCAGCAGAGATCTCCCGGGACTATCTTACGAGCAGTACTTC.

J is TRBJ2-3 and V is TRBV28; a weak D match, TRBD2 (5 bases). V was shortened by 2 bases and J by 4 bases, with 10 bases between the two germline ends. In germline, CDR1 is MDHEN, CDR2 SYDVKM. This CDR3 comprises 14 residues. As DNA, the CDR3 is TGTGCCAGCAGTTTACCGGGAAGGGCAGATACGCAGTATTTT. Its protein product is CASSLPGRADTQYF.

The chain employs TRBV5-1 and TRBJ2-7; the D gene is possibly TRBD1 (6 bases). CDR3 length equals 14 residues. CDR1 and CDR2 from the germline V gene are SGHRS and YFSETQ. Trimming left V 5 bases short and J 3 bases short, with 15 bases between. In DNA, the CDR3 is TGCGCCAGCAGTTCCGGGACATCCCTCTACGAGCAGTACTTC. Residues: CASSSGTSLYEQYF.

V and J are TRBV11-2 and TRBJ2-2; TRBD1 aligns across 7 bases. In germline, CDR1 is SGHAT, CDR2 FQNNGV. Trimming removed 4 bases from V and 4 bases from J; junction bases left unmatched: 6. The CDR3 is made up of 15 amino acids. DNA of the CDR3: TGTGCCAGCAGCTGGCTACCAGGGGGCACCGGGGAGCTGTTTTTT. This translates into CASSWLPGGTGELFF.

This chain joins TRBV11-3 and TRBJ1-1; D gene uncertain. Germline V gene sequence: CDR1 SGHNT, CDR2 YENEEA. Trimming removed 5 bases at V and 1 base at J, with 8 bases between. The CDR3 sequence is 13 residues long. CDR3 in DNA: TGTGCCAGCAGCCGAACACAGAACACTGAAGCTTTCTTT. It codes for CASSRTQNTEAFF.

The J gene is TRBJ2-6, the V gene TRBV7-9; D is undetermined. The length of the CDR3 is 15 residues. The V gene lost 0 bases and the J gene lost 3 bases, with 6 bases spanning the gap. Germline-derived CDR1 and CDR2 are SEHNR and FQNEAQ (reference sequence). For the CDR3, the DNA is TGTGCCAGCAGCTTAGCCTCCTTTGGGGCCAACGTCCTGACTTTC. It codes for CASSLASFGANVLTF.

J is TRBJ1-1 and V is TRBV9; D is undetermined. The V end lost 0 bases, the J end lost 8 bases, and 8 bases lay between the germline ends. CDR3 size: 12 residues. In germline, CDR1 is SGDLS, CDR2 YYNGEE. This CDR3 is CASSVGSGEAFF. The CDR3 DNA reads as TGTGCCAGCAGCGTAGGTTCCGGGGAAGCTTTCTTT.

V is TRBV5-8 and J is TRBJ2-2, with a tentative D call TRBD2 (7 bases). The CDR3 has 14 amino acids. Germline CDR1 and CDR2: SGHTS and YDEGEE. Trimming removed 5 bases at V and 4 bases at J, with 12 bases between. The CDR3, as DNA: TGTGCCAGCAGGCGGGGGCTCGGCACCGGGGAGCTGTTTTTT. This gives the protein CASRRGLGTGELFF. Full variable domain (outside the CDR3, taken from reference TRBV5-8 and TRBJ2-2): EAGVTQSPTHLIKTRGQQATLRCSPISGHTSVYWYQQALGLGLQFLLWYDEGEERNRGNFPPRFSGRQFPNYSSELNVNALELEDSALYLCASRRGLGTGELFFGEGSRLTVL.

This chain joins TRBV6-5 and TRBJ2-3; weak D call: TRBD1 (6 bases). In germline, CDR1 is MNHEY, CDR2 SVGAGI. The V end was cut by 11 bases, the J end by 3 bases, with 15 bases between. The CDR3 is made up of 13 amino acids. CDR3 in DNA: TGTGCCGTCAAGGACAGCCGGACAGATACGCAGTATTTT. This codes for CAVKDSRTDTQYF.

This clone is termed medium-sized. The genes are TRBV5-4 and TRBJ2-7; no reliable D call. Deletions cut 1 base from V and 0 bases from J, with 11 bases between. In germline, CDR1 is SGHNT, CDR2 YYREEE (reference sequence). This CDR3 region has 15 residues. The CDR3 protein is CASSLWGGSSYEQYF. CDR3 DNA sequence: TGTGCCAGCAGCTTGTGGGGTGGCAGCTCCTACGAGCAGTACTTC.